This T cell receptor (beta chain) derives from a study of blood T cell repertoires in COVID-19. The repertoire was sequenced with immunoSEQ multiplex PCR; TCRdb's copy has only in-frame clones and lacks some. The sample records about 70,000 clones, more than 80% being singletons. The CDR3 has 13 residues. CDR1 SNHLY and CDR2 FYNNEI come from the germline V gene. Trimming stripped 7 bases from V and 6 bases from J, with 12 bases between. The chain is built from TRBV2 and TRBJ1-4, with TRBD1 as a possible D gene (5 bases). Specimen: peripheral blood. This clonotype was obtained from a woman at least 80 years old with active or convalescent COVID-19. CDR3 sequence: CASIIGAHEKLFF. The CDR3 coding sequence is TGTGCCAGCATTATAGGGGCTCATGAAAAACTGTTTTTT.